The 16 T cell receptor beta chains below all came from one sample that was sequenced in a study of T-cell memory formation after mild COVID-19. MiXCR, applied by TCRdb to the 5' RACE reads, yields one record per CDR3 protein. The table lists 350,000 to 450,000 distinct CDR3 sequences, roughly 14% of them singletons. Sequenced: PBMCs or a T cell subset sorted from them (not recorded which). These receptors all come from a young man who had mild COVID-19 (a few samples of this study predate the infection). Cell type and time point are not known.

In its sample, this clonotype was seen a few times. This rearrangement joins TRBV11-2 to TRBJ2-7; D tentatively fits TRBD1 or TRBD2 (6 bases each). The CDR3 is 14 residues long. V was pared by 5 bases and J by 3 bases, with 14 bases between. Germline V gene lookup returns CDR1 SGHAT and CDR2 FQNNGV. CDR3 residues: CASSPGRQDYEQYF. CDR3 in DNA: TGTGCCAGCAGCCCCGGGAGACAGGACTACGAGCAGTACTTC. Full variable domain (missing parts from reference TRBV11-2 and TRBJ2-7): EAGVAQSPRYKIIEKRQSVAFWCNPISGHATLYWYQQILGQGPKLLIQFQNNGVVDDSQLPKDRFSAERLKGVDSTLKIQPAKLEDSAVYLCASSPGRQDYEQYFGPGTRLTVT.

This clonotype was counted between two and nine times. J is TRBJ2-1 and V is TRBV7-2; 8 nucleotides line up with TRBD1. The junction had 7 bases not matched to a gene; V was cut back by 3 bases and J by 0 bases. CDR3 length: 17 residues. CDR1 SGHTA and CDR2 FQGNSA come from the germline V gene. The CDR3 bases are TGTGCCAGCAGCTTCCTAGTTACAGGGGGCTCCTACAATGAGCAGTTCTTC. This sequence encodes CASSFLVTGGSYNEQFF.

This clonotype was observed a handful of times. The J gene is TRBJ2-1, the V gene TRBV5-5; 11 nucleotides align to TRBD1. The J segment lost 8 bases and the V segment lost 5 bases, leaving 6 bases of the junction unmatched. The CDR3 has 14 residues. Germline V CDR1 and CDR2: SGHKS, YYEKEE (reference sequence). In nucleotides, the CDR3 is TGTGCCAGCAGAACCGGGACAGGGGGTCATGAGCAGTTCTTC. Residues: CASRTGTGGHEQFF. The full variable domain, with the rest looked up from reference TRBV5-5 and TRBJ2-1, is DAGVTQSPTHLIKTRGQQVTLRCSPISGHKSVSWYQQVLGQGPQFIFQYYEKEERGRGNFPDRFSARQFPNYSSELNVNALLLGDSALYLCASRTGTGGHEQFFGPGTRLTVL.

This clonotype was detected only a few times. CDR3 DNA: TGCGCCAGCAGCTTGGGCAGCGATCGGGATACGCAGTATTTT. Residues: CASSLGSDRDTQYF. J is TRBJ2-3 and V is TRBV5-1; D gene uncertain. V lost 0 bases and J lost 6, with 11 bases in between. The length of the CDR3 is 14 residues. Germline-derived CDR1 and CDR2 are SGHRS and YFSETQ.

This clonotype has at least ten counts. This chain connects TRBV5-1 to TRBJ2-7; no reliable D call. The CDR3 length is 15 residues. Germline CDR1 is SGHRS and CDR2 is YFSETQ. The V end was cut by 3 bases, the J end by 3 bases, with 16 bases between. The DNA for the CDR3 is TGCGCCAGCAGCTATGGAACGGGCCGTAACTACGAGCAGTACTTC. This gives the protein CASSYGTGRNYEQYF. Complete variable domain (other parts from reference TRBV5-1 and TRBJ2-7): KAGVTQTPRYLIKTRGQQVTLSCSPISGHRSVSWYQQTPGQGLQFLFEYFSETQRNKGNFPGRFSGRQFSNSRSEMNVSTLELGDSALYLCASSYGTGRNYEQYFGPGTRLTVT.

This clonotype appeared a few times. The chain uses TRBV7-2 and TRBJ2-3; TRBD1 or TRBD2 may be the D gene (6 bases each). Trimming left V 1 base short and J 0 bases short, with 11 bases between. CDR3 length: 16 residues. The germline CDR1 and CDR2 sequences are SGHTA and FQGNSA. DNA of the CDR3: TGTGCCAGCAGCTTAGAGGGGGGTCTTAGCACAGATACGCAGTATTTT. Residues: CASSLEGGLSTDTQYF.

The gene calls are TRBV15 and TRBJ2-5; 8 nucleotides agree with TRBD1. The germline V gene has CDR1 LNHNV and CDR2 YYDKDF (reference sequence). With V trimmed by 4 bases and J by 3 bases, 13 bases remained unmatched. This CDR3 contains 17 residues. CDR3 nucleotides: TGTGCCACCAGCACCTATGGACAGGGCAAGTGGAAAGAGACCCAGTACTTC. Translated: CATSTYGQGKWKETQYF. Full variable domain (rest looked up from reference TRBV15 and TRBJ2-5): DAMVIQNPRYQVTQFGKPVTLSCSQTLNHNVMYWYQQKSSQAPKLLFHYYDKDFNNEADTPDNFQSRRPNTSFCFLDIRSPGLGDTAMYLCATSTYGQGKWKETQYFGPGTRLLVL.

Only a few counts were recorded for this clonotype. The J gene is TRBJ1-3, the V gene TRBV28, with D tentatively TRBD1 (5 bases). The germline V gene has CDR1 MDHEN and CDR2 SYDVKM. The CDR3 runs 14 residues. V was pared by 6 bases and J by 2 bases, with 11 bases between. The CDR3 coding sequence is TGTGCCAGCAGGGCGGGGGGGGCTGGAAACACCATATATTTT. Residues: CASRAGGAGNTIYF. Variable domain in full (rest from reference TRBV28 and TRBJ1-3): DVKVTQSSRYLVKRTGEKVFLECVQDMDHENMFWYRQDPGLGLRLIYFSYDVKMKEKGDIPEGYSVSREKKERFSLILESASTNQTSMYLCASRAGGAGNTIYFGEGSWLTVV.

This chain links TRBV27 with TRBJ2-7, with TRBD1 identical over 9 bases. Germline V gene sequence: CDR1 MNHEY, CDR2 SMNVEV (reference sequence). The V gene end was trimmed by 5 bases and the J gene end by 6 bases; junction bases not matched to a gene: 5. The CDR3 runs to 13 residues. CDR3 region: CASSVNRGREQYF. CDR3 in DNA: TGTGCCAGCAGTGTTAACAGGGGGCGCGAGCAGTACTTC.

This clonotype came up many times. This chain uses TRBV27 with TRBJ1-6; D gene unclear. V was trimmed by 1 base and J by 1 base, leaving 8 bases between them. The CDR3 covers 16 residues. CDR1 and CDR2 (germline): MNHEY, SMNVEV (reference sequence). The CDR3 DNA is TGTGCCAGCAGTTTATTCCCGAGTTCCTATAATTCACCCCTCCACTTT. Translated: CASSLFPSSYNSPLHF.

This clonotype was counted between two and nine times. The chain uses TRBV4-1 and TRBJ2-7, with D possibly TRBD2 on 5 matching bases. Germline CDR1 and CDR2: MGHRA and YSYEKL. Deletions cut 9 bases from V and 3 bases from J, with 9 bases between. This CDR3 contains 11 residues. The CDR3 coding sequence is TGCGCCAGGACTATCCTCTACGAGCAGTACGTC. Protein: CARTILYEQYV.

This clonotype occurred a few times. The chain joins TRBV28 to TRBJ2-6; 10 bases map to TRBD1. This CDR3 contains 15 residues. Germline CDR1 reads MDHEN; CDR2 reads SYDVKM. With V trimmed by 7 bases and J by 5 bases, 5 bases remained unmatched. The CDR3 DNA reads TGTGCCAGCATCCCGACAGGGGGCAGGGCCAACGTCCTGACTTTC. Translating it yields CASIPTGGRANVLTF. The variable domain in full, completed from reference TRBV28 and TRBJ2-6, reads DVKVTQSSRYLVKRTGEKVFLECVQDMDHENMFWYRQDPGLGLRLIYFSYDVKMKEKGDIPEGYSVSREKKERFSLILESASTNQTSMYLCASIPTGGRANVLTFGAGSRLTVL.

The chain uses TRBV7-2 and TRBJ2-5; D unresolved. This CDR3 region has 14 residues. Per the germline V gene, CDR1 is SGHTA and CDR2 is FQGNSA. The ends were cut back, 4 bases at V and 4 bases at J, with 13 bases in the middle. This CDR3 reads CASSSSTFGETQYF. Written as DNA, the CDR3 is TGTGCCAGCAGCTCCTCGACTTTCGGAGAGACCCAGTACTTC.

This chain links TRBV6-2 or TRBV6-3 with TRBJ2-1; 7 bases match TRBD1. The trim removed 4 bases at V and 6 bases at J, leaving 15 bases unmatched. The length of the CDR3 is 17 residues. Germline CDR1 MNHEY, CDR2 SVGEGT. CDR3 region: CASSFGWVRGTSNEQFF. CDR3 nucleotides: TGTGCCAGCAGTTTCGGGTGGGTCAGGGGGACCTCCAATGAGCAGTTCTTC.

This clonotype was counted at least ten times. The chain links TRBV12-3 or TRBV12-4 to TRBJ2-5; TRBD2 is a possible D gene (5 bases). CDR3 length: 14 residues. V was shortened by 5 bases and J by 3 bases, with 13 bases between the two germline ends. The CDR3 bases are TGTGCCAGCAGTCCACCGGGAAACGAAGAGACCCAGTACTTC. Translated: CASSPPGNEETQYF.

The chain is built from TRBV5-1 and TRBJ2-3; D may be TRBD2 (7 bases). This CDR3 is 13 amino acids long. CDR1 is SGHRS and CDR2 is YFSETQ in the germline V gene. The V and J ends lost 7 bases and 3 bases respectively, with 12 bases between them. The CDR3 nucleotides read TGCGCCAGCGGAGGGAGGGGGACAGATACGCAGTATTTT. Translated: CASGGRGTDTQYF.